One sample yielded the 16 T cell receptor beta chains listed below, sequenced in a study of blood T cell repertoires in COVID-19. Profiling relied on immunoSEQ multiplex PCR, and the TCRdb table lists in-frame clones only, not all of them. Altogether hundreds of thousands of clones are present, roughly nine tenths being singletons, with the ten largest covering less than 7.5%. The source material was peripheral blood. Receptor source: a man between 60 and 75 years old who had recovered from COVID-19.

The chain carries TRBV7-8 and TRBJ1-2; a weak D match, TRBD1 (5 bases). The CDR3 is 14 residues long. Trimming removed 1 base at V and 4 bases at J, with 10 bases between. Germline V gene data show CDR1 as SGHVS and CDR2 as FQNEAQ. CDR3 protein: CASSLVEGVYGYTF. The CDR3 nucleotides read TGTGCCAGCAGCTTAGTAGAAGGGGTCTATGGCTACACCTTC. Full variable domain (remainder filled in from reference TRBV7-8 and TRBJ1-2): GAGVSQSPRYKVAKRGQDVALRCDPISGHVSLFWYQQALGQGPEFLTYFQNEAQLDKSGLPSDRFFAERPEGSVSTLKIQRTQQEDSAVYLCASSLVEGVYGYTFGSGTRLTVV.

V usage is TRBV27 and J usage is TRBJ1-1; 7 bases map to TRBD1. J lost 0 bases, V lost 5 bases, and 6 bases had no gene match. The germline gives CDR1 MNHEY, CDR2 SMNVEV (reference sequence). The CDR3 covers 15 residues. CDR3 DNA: TGTGCCAGCAGTCATAGGGGGCTAATGAACACTGAAGCTTTCTTT. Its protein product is CASSHRGLMNTEAFF.

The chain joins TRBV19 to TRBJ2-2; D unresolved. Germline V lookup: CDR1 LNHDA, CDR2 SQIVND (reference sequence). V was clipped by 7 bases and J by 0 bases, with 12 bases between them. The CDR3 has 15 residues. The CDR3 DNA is TGTGCCAGTAAGTCGCGGCAGCCGAACACCGGGGAGCTGTTTTTT. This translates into CASKSRQPNTGELFF.

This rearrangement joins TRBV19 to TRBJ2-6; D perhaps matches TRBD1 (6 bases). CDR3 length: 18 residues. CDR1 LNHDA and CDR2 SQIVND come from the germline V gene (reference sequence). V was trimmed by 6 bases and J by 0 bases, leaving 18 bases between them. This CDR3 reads CASSPTGTRNSGANVLTF. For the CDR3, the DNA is TGTGCCAGTAGCCCCACCGGGACACGTAACTCTGGGGCCAACGTCCTGACTTTC.

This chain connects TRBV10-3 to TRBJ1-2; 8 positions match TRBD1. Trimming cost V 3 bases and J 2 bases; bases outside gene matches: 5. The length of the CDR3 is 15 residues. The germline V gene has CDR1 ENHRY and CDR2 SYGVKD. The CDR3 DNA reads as TGTGCCATCAGTGAAGAGCGACAGGGGAACTATGGCTACACCTTC. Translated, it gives CAISEERQGNYGYTF.

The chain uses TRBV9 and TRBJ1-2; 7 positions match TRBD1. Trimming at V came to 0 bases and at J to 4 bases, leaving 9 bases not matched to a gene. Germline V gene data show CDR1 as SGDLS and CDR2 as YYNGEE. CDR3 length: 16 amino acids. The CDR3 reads CASSVERPGGGYGYTF. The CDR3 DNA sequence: TGTGCCAGCAGCGTAGAGCGGCCAGGGGGTGGCTATGGCTACACCTTC.

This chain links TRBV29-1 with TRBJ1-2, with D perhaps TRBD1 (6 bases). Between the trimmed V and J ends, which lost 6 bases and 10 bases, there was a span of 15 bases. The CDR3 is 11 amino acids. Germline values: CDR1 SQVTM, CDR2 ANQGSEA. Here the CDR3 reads CSVRGGLLYTF. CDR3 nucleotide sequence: TGCAGCGTGAGGGGGGGCTTACTCTACACCTTC.

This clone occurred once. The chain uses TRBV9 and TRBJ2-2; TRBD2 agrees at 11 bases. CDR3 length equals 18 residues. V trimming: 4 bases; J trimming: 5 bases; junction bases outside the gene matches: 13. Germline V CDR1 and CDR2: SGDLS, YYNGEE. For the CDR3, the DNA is TGTGCCAGCAGCTCTCGTAGCGGGGGGGCCGGTGGGACCGGGGAGCTGTTTTTT. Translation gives CASSSRSGGAGGTGELFF.

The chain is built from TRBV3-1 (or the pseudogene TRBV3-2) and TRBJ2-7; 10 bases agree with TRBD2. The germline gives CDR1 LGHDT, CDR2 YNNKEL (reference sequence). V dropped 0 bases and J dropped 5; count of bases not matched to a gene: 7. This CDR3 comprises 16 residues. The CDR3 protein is CASSQDLASGSHEQYF. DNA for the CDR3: TGTGCCAGCAGCCAAGATCTCGCTAGCGGGAGCCACGAGCAGTACTTC.

Written as DNA, the CDR3 is TGTGCCAGCAGTCTCCGGGACAGGGGACAGGAGCCCCAGCATTTT. Translation: CASSLRDRGQEPQHF. V usage is TRBV2 and J usage is TRBJ1-5, with 10 bases lining up with TRBD1. CDR1 and CDR2 (germline): SNHLY, FYNNEI. J gave up 8 bases and V 5 bases, and 9 bases lay outside the gene matches. The CDR3 spans 15 residues. Drawing the rest from reference TRBV2 and TRBJ1-5, the complete variable domain is EPEVTQTPSHQVTQMGQEVILRCVPISNHLYFYWYRQILGQKVEFLVSFYNNEISEKSEIFDDQFSVERPDGSNFTLKIRSTKLEDSAMYFCASSLRDRGQEPQHFGDGTRLSIL.

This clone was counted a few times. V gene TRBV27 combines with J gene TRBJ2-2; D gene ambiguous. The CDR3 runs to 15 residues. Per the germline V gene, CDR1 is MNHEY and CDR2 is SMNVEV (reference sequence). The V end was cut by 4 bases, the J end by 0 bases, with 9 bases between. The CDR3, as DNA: TGTGCCAGCAGTTCCTTGAGGACGAACACCGGGGAGCTGTTTTTT. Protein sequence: CASSSLRTNTGELFF.

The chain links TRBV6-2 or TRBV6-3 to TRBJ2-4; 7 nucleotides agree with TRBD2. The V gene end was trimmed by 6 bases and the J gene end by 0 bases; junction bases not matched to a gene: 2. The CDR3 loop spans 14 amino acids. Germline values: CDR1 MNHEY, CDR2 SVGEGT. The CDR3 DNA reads TGTGCCAGCAGCCCGGGAGGAGCCAAAAACATTCAGTACTTC. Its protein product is CASSPGGAKNIQYF.

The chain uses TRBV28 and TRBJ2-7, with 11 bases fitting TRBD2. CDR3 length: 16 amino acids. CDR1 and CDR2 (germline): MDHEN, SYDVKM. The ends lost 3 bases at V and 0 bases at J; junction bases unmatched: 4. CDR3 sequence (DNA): TGTGCCAGCAGTTTCGGACTAGCGGGTAGCTCCTACGAGCAGTACTTC. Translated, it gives CASSFGLAGSSYEQYF.

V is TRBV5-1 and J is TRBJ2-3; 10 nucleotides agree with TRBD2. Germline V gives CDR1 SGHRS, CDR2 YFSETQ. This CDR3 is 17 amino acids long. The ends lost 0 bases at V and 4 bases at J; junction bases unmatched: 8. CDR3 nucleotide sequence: TGCGCCAGCAGCTTGGGACCTAGCGGGAGCGCCGCAGATACGCAGTATTTT. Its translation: CASSLGPSGSAADTQYF.

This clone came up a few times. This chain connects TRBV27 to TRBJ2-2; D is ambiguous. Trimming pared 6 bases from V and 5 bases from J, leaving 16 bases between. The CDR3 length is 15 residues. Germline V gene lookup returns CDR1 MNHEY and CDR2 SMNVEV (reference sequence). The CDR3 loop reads CASRIMRVSTGELFF. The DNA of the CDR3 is TGTGCCAGCAGAATCATGCGCGTTAGTACCGGGGAGCTGTTTTTT.

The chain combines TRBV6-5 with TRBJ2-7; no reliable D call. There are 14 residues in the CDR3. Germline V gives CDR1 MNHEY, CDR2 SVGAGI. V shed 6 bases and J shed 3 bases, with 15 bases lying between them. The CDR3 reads CASSAVMYGYEQYF. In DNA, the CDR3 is TGTGCCAGCAGCGCCGTCATGTACGGCTACGAGCAGTACTTC.